This T cell receptor (beta chain) was documented in a study of T cell repertoires in cytomegalovirus infection. Study in general: The public TCR beta signatures pointed to both CMV infection and matching HLA type.

TCRdb recomputed calls from the reads with MiXCR, one row per CDR3 protein. Of about 460,000 distinct CDR3 sequences in the sample, around 11% were seen once. At least ten counts were recorded for this clonotype. Its antigen is still unknown. Deletions cut 2 bases from V and 7 bases from J, with 14 bases between. CDR1 is SEHNR and CDR2 is FQNEAQ in the germline V gene (reference sequence). CDR3 length equals 14 residues. The study's findings and limits: The ex vivo response showed dominance by HLA-C-restricted CMV-specific TCR beta clonotypes.

This chain uses TRBV7-9 with TRBJ1-1; D gene ambiguous. This receptor was obtained from a human donor in good health (CMV status not recorded). Some clones in this sample may be carry-over from other donors' samples. Sequenced material: PBMCs. The CDR3 reads CASSLRGIGDEAFF. CDR3 bases: TGTGCCAGCAGCTTAAGAGGAATCGGCGATGAAGCTTTCTTT.